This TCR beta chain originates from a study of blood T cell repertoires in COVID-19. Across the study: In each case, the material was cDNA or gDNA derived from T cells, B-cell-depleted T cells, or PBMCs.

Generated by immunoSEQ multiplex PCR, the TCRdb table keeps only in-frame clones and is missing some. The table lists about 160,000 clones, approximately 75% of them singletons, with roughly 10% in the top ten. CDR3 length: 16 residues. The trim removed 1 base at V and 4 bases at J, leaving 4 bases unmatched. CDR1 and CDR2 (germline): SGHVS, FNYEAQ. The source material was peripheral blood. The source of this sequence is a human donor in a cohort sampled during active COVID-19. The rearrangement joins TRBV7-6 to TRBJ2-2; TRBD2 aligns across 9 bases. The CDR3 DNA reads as TGTGCCAGCAGCTTAGGGAATAGCGGGAGCACCGGGGAGCTGTTTTTT. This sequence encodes CASSLGNSGSTGELFF. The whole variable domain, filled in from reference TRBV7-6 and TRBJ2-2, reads GAGVSQSPRYKVTKRGQDVALRCDPISGHVSLYWYRQALGQGPEFLTYFNYEAQQDKSGLPNDRFSAERPEGSISTLTIQRTEQRDSAMYRCASSLGNSGSTGELFFGEGSRLTVL.